The present TCR beta chain was sequenced within a study of shared clonotypes between healthy human individuals. Sequenced by immunoSEQ multiplex PCR; TCRdb stores in-frame clones only, minus some. Among more than 400,000 clones listed, 90% to 96% were seen once. Germline-derived CDR1 and CDR2 are MNHEY and SVGAGI. The CDR3 contains 15 residues. The V and J ends lost 5 bases and 8 bases respectively, with 18 bases between them. The chain joins TRBV6-5 to TRBJ1-4; a weak D match, TRBD1 (5 bases). This clonotype was sampled from a woman aged 25 to 39 in good health. The sequenced material came from naive CD4+ T cells sorted from blood. Subset here: CD45RA+ positively selected. In DNA, the CDR3 is TGTGCCAGCAGTCGGACAAAAGGACAAGGGGAAAAACTGTTTTTT. As protein: CASSRTKGQGEKLFF.